This T cell receptor beta chain is drawn from a study of molecular identifiers for immune sequencing clone quantification. CDR1 is MNHEY, CDR2 SMNVEV, per germline (reference sequence). This CDR3 comprises 16 residues. The junction had 5 bases not matched to a gene; V was cut back by 2 bases and J by 4 bases. This clonotype was seen many times. Its target is unknown. Whole-study findings and limits: Jurkat TCR RNA spiked in from one cell could reportedly be detected among about 1.1 million naive cells. Whereas naive cells kept under 1% of molecules in clones above 20 RNA copies, such clones held over 97% in effectors.

Based on a CD8+CD4-CCR7+CD45RA+ profile, naive CD8 T cells were sorted. TCR libraries were built in bulk with a published protocol and specific TCR primers. Each CDR3 protein is one row after TCRdb ran MiXCR on the PCR reads. The sample consists of about 12,000 distinct CDR3 sequences, approximately 15% of them appearing once. The V gene is TRBV27, the J gene TRBJ2-3; TRBD2 matches at 11 bases. The sequence was obtained from a human donor in good health. Some libraries in this study had Jurkat cell RNA spiked in. Sequencing was performed on naive CD8+ T cells from blood, with Jurkat cell RNA spiked in. Subset: FACS-sorted CD8+CD4-CCR7+CD45RA+ naive T cells. The CDR3 loop is CASSLRLAGGPDTQYF. DNA of the CDR3: TGTGCCAGCAGTTTAAGGCTAGCGGGAGGACCAGATACGCAGTATTTT.